This T cell receptor (beta chain) was sequenced for a study of cytomegalovirus exposure and HLA in healthy donors. Findings and limits, study-wide: TCR beta sequences reportedly predicted most subjects' HLA-A and HLA-B alleles accurately.

The PCR used 60 Vbeta and 13 Jbeta primers. The method was immunoSEQ multiplex PCR; TCRdb's version includes in-frame clones alone and lacks a portion of them. The sample includes 150,000 to 200,000 clones, 60% to 80% seen only once; the top ten take around 0.97%. In germline, CDR1 is SGHVS, CDR2 FQNEAQ. CDR3 size: 16 residues. Trimming left V 0 bases short and J 6 bases short, with 15 bases between. In regard to this clone: The target antigen is unknown.

This sequence originates from a woman aged 45-65 years in good health and CMV-seropositive. The rearrangement uses TRBV7-8 and TRBJ2-1, with a tentative D call TRBD2 (7 bases). The material sequenced was PBMCs. CDR3 in amino acids: CASSLAGGEYSNEQFF. The CDR3 nucleotides read TGTGCCAGCAGCTTAGCAGGGGGGGAATATAGCAATGAGCAGTTCTTC.